By share of the sample, the clone carrying this T cell receptor (beta chain) is medium-sized (0.01 to 0.1%). Its matching antigen is unknown. Molecular barcoded adaptors covering alpha/delta and beta/gamma chains were used on roughly 370 ng RNA. From the reads, TCRdb called clonotypes with MiXCR, one entry per CDR3 protein. The sample includes about 45,000 distinct CDR3 sequences, roughly 20% seen only once; the top ten take under 40%. At the time of active disease, bone marrow was collected from every patient. This entry comes from a study of read filtering for tumor transcriptome and immune sequencing. At the level of the study: Transcriptome libraries were built from DNase-treated RNA. TCR-mapped reads were about 3.5 to 11 million with IR-seq versus 85 to 1273 with RNA-seq.

Study-level results: IR-seq and RNA-seq agreed better without single-read clonotypes.

CDR1 and CDR2 from the germline V gene are SQVTM and ANQGSEA. Trimming pared 0 bases from V and 3 bases from J, leaving 12 bases between. There are 15 residues in the CDR3. This TCR came from a donor at least 40 years old with multiple myeloma. Material for sequencing was a population of CD138-negative cells sorted from bone marrow. This chain joins TRBV29-1 and TRBJ2-1; D is possibly TRBD1 (5 bases). The CDR3 protein is CSVEDPGSFYNEQFF. CDR3 DNA: TGCAGCGTTGAAGATCCAGGGTCTTTCTACAATGAGCAGTTCTTC.